This T cell receptor beta chain originates from a study of early T cells in non-severe SARS-CoV-2 infection. Study-level background: Chains were not paired, and sequencing was done on bulk RNA from unsorted whole blood.

The CDR3 runs 14 residues. With 6 bases removed from V and 0 bases from J, the gap between germline ends came to 11 bases. CDR1 is KGHSH and CDR2 is LQKENI in the germline V gene. This clonotype was seen ten or more times. Its antigen remains unknown. TCRdb re-called the 5' RACE reads with MiXCR, one entry per CDR3 protein. The table lists approximately 35,000 distinct CDR3 sequences, over 4.5% of them singletons. Findings and limits, study-wide: VDJdb-based matching was biased toward anti-spike CD8 responses and missed private and CD4 specificities.

J is TRBJ1-2 and V is TRBV18; D is uncertain. This receptor was obtained from an adult who was a healthcare worker with PCR-confirmed SARS-CoV-2 infection or an uninfected control (not recorded which). The sequenced sample was whole blood. In DNA, the CDR3 is TGTGCCAGCTCTTCCGGGGTCGCTAACTATGGCTACACCTTC. The encoded protein is CASSSGVANYGYTF.